This T cell receptor beta chain was identified in a study of cytomegalovirus exposure and HLA in healthy donors. Findings of the study overall: Researchers reported that three CMV-associated chains were confirmed in vitro as CMV antigen-specific.

This clone came up once. Its antigen is undetermined. PCR primers comprised 60 Vbeta and 13 Jbeta primers. TCRdb keeps only in-frame clones here, not all; method: immunoSEQ multiplex PCR. The sample includes fewer than 250,000 clones, around 79% of them seen just once. This CDR3 has 17 amino acids. The germline CDR1 and CDR2 sequences are MNHNS and SASEGT. Trimming took 4 bases from V and 0 from J; bases not matched to a gene: 11. J is TRBJ2-5 and V is TRBV6-1, with 7 bases lining up with TRBD2. This TCR derives from a woman in her forties or fifties in good health and CMV-seronegative. The material sequenced was PBMCs. The CDR3 bases are TGTGCCAGCAGTGGGGAGGGACCTAGAGCGTACCAAGAGACCCAGTACTTC. Protein sequence: CASSGEGPRAYQETQYF.